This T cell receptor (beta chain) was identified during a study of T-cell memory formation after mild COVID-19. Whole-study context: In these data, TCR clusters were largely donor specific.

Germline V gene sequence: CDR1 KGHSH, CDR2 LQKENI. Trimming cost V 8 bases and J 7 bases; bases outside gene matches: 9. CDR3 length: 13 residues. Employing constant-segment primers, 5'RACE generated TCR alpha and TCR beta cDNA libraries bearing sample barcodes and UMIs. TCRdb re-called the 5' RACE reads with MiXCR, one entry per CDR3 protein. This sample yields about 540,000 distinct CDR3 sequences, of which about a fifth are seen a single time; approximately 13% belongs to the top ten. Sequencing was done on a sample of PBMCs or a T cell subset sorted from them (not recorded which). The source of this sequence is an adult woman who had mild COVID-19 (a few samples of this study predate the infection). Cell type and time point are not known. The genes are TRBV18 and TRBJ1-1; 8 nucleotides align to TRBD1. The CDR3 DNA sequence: TGTGCCAGCCAAGAATTAGACAGGGGTGAAGCTTTCTTT. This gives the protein CASQELDRGEAFF.